The next 29 T cell receptor beta chains were all read from a single sample in a study of T cell responses to AZD1222 COVID-19 vaccine (dated by TCRdb to the early 2020s). Libraries were constructed by the immunoSEQ multiplex PCR assay. TCRdb obtained this table from immuneACCESS and retained in-frame rearrangements with V and J assigned. These tables miss some clones; where compared with another copy, unresolved V genes account for less than half of the shortfall, and the remainder is unexplained. The sample table holds 140,000 to 150,000 clones, of which 80% to 95% were seen once. Around 1.7% of the sample rests with the top ten. The intended sense of this specimen's time point label: baseline before first vaccination. The sample in question was peripheral blood, obtained on day 0 of AZD1222 vaccination. All receptors derive from an adult in good health.

The rearrangement joins TRBV7-9 to TRBJ2-3, with D possibly matching TRBD2 (5 bases). There are 14 residues in the CDR3. The V end lost 5 bases, the J end lost 9 bases, and 18 bases lay between the germline ends. The V gene's germline CDR1 is SEHNR and CDR2 FQNEAQ (reference sequence). CDR3 loop: CASSPEVARGTQYF. CDR3 DNA sequence: TGTGCCAGCAGCCCCGAGGTAGCTCGAGGGACGCAGTATTTT. Full variable domain (outside the CDR3, taken from reference TRBV7-9 and TRBJ2-3): DTGVSQNPRHKITKRGQNVTFRCDPISEHNRLYWYRQTLGQGPEFLTYFQNEAQLEKSRLLSDRFSAERPKGSFSTLEIQRTEQGDSAMYLCASSPEVARGTQYFGPGTRLTVL.

This clone was recorded only once. This chain joins TRBV10-1 and TRBJ2-7, with 7 bases fitting TRBD2. The trim removed 6 bases at V and 7 bases at J, leaving 12 bases unmatched. The CDR3 contains 14 residues. Germline CDR1 is WNHNN and CDR2 is SYGVQD (reference sequence). The DNA for the CDR3 is TGCGCCAGCAGCGGAGCGTATCCCGGGGGGGAGCAGTACTTC. Protein product: CASSGAYPGGEQYF.

The chain is built from TRBV7-2 and TRBJ2-7, with 8 positions matching TRBD1. Trimming at V came to 2 bases and at J to 4 bases, leaving 7 bases not matched to a gene. This CDR3 has 15 amino acids. Per germline, CDR1 SGHTA and CDR2 FQGNSA. In nucleotides, the CDR3 is TGTGCCAGCAGCTTAAGGACAGGGCATGGTTACGAGCAGTACTTC. This encodes CASSLRTGHGYEQYF. Full variable domain (missing parts from reference TRBV7-2 and TRBJ2-7): GAGVSQSPSNKVTEKGKDVELRCDPISGHTALYWYRQSLGQGLEFLIYFQGNSAPDKSGLPSDRFSAERTGGSVSTLTIQRTQQEDSAVYLCASSLRTGHGYEQYFGPGTRLTVT.

The CDR3 sequence: CASSAMTSGATSYNEQFF. The CDR3 DNA reads TGTGCCAGCAGCGCGATGACTAGCGGGGCCACCTCCTACAATGAGCAGTTCTTC. The gene calls are TRBV9 and TRBJ2-1, with 11 positions matching TRBD2. CDR3 length equals 18 residues. V gave up 3 bases and J gave up 0 bases; unmatched junction bases: 8. Per the germline V gene, CDR1 is SGDLS and CDR2 is YYNGEE.

This rearrangement joins TRBV6-5 to TRBJ1-4; 8 bases are a match to TRBD1. The CDR3 has 14 amino acids. Germline CDR1 reads MNHEY; CDR2 reads SVGAGI. Trimming removed 9 bases from V and 9 bases from J; junction bases left unmatched: 12. The CDR3: CASTFVTGAKKLFF. In DNA form, the CDR3 reads TGTGCCAGTACTTTTGTGACAGGGGCCAAAAAACTGTTTTTT.

This clone has a handful of counts. The chain couples TRBV2 to TRBJ2-1, with D unresolved. Trimming removed 2 bases at V and 6 bases at J, with 2 bases between. CDR1 SNHLY and CDR2 FYNNEI come from the germline V gene. The CDR3 length is 11 residues. This chain's CDR3 is CASSERNEQFF. DNA of the CDR3: TGTGCCAGCAGTGAACGCAATGAGCAGTTCTTC.

The chain joins TRBV4-1 to TRBJ2-2; TRBD2 is a possible D gene (6 bases). V was pared by 1 base and J by 3 bases, with 12 bases between. CDR3 length: 16 amino acids. CDR1 and CDR2 (germline): MGHRA, YSYEKL. CDR3: CASSQVVAEDTGELFF. In DNA form, the CDR3 reads TGCGCCAGCAGCCAAGTGGTAGCGGAAGACACCGGGGAGCTGTTTTTT.

The chain joins TRBV11-2 to TRBJ2-5, with 8 bases aligning to TRBD2. The ends lost 4 bases at V and 7 bases at J; junction bases unmatched: 17. The germline V gene encodes CDR1 SGHAT and CDR2 FQNNGV. This CDR3 is 17 amino acids long. The CDR3 protein is CASSSSPGGAGGGTQYF. CDR3 sequence (DNA): TGTGCCAGCAGCTCGTCCCCGGGAGGGGCGGGAGGCGGGACCCAGTACTTC.

The V and J genes are TRBV9 and TRBJ2-2; the D is unclear. This CDR3 comprises 13 residues. The V and J ends lost 4 bases and 7 bases respectively, with 11 bases between them. Germline CDR1 is SGDLS and CDR2 is YYNGEE. The CDR3 loop is CASSPQMVGELFF. The DNA for the CDR3 is TGTGCCAGCAGCCCCCAAATGGTCGGGGAGCTGTTTTTT.

In this sample, this clone turned up once. The chain couples TRBV27 to TRBJ2-5; D is unclear. This CDR3 has 12 residues. CDR1 is MNHEY and CDR2 is SMNVEV in the germline V gene (reference sequence). V was shortened by 5 bases and J by 2 bases, with 6 bases between the two germline ends. The CDR3 coding sequence is TGTGCCAGCAGTGGTCCGCAAGAGACCCAGTACTTC. This sequence encodes CASSGPQETQYF.

This rearrangement joins TRBV27 to TRBJ2-3; D gene ambiguous. V was trimmed by 6 bases and J by 0 bases, leaving 13 bases between them. Germline values: CDR1 MNHEY, CDR2 SMNVEV (reference sequence). The CDR3 is 15 residues long. The CDR3 coding sequence is TGTGCCAGCAGCCTCTGGGCCGGGAGCACAGATACGCAGTATTTT. Translating it yields CASSLWAGSTDTQYF.

The gene calls are TRBV5-5 and TRBJ2-3; D unresolved. This CDR3 spans 12 amino acids. With 6 bases removed from V and 2 bases from J, the gap between germline ends came to 7 bases. The germline CDR1 and CDR2 sequences are SGHKS and YYEKEE (reference sequence). This CDR3 is CASTPSTDTQYF. CDR3 coding DNA: TGTGCCAGCACCCCATCCACAGATACGCAGTATTTT. Based on the CDR3 plus reference TRBV5-5 and TRBJ2-3, the full variable domain is DAGVTQSPTHLIKTRGQQVTLRCSPISGHKSVSWYQQVLGQGPQFIFQYYEKEERGRGNFPDRFSARQFPNYSSELNVNALLLGDSALYLCASTPSTDTQYFGPGTRLTVL.

This chain connects TRBV14 to TRBJ2-2, with 9 bases lining up with TRBD1. Losses at the gene ends were 4 bases for V and 3 bases for J; bases not matched to a gene: 6. Germline V gene lookup returns CDR1 SGHDN and CDR2 FVKESK. CDR3 length: 16 amino acids. The CDR3 protein is CASSPRTGVYTGELFF. The CDR3 nucleotides are TGTGCCAGCAGCCCCCGGACAGGGGTATACACCGGGGAGCTGTTTTTT.

V is TRBV9 and J is TRBJ1-3; D is unresolved. There are 14 residues in the CDR3. Germline V gene lookup returns CDR1 SGDLS and CDR2 YYNGEE. V was cut by 7 bases and J by 2 bases, with 13 bases left in between. The CDR3 DNA sequence: TGTGCCAGCCAAAACGGGTTTACTGGAAACACCATATATTTT. Amino acid sequence: CASQNGFTGNTIYF.

This chain uses TRBV2 with TRBJ1-6, with 8 bases fitting TRBD1. The CDR3 totals 14 residues. In germline, CDR1 is SNHLY, CDR2 FYNNEI. Losses at the gene ends were 5 bases for V and 7 bases for J; bases not matched to a gene: 4. The CDR3, as DNA: TGTGCCAGCAGTCTTCAGGGGGCCAATTCACCCCTCCACTTT. Residues: CASSLQGANSPLHF.

This chain joins TRBV18 and TRBJ1-2; 8 nucleotides align to TRBD1. This CDR3 comprises 16 residues. Germline values: CDR1 KGHSH, CDR2 LQKENI. V lost 2 bases to trimming and J lost 0 bases; unmatched junction nucleotides: 5. CDR3 loop: CASSPAQTGANYGYTF. Written as DNA, the CDR3 is TGTGCCAGCTCACCAGCTCAGACAGGGGCTAACTATGGCTACACCTTC.

This sequence joins TRBV11-2 and TRBJ2-7, with 10 bases identical to TRBD1. Per germline, CDR1 SGHAT and CDR2 FQNNGV. The CDR3 extends over 16 amino acids. Trimming removed 3 bases from V and 5 bases from J; junction bases left unmatched: 10. The CDR3 region has the DNA TGTGCCAGCAGCTTTATTATAGGGACAGGGGCACACGAGCAGTACTTC. Encoded protein: CASSFIIGTGAHEQYF.

The chain joins TRBV28 to TRBJ2-7, with D possibly being TRBD2 (6 bases). The CDR3 length is 13 residues. Germline assignment: CDR1 MDHEN and CDR2 SYDVKM. V lost 10 bases and J lost 6, with 19 bases in between. The CDR3 loop is CATVSGESGEQYF. The CDR3 DNA follows: TGTGCCACCGTCTCGGGAGAATCAGGCGAGCAGTACTTC.

This chain connects TRBV3-1 (or the pseudogene TRBV3-2) to TRBJ2-5; D uncertain. In germline, CDR1 is LGHDT, CDR2 YNNKEL (reference sequence). The V gene lost 3 bases and the J gene lost 2 bases, with 10 bases spanning the gap. The CDR3 runs 14 residues. CDR3 in DNA: TGTGCCAGCAGCCATGGCTTTTTTCAAGAGACCCAGTACTTC. This gives the protein CASSHGFFQETQYF.

The chain is built from TRBV27 and TRBJ2-1; D call uncertain. Germline lookup yields CDR1 MNHEY and CDR2 SMNVEV (reference sequence). Trimming stripped 0 bases from V and 5 bases from J, with 11 bases between. The length of the CDR3 is 15 residues. The CDR3 DNA follows: TGTGCCAGCAGTTTATCGCTGGCCATTAACAATGAGCAGTTCTTC. Residues: CASSLSLAINNEQFF.

This clone was seen more than once but under ten times. The chain couples TRBV6-5 to TRBJ1-6; tentatively, D is TRBD1 (6 bases). From germline, CDR1 is MNHEY and CDR2 SVGAGI. This CDR3 comprises 13 residues. V was trimmed by 9 bases and J by 5 bases, leaving 11 bases between them. The CDR3 sequence: CASYREDNSPLHF. Written as DNA, the CDR3 is TGTGCCAGTTACAGGGAAGATAATTCACCCCTCCACTTT.

The V gene is TRBV5-1, the J gene TRBJ2-1; 7 bases are shared with TRBD2. This CDR3 spans 14 amino acids. The germline CDR1 and CDR2 sequences are SGHRS and YFSETQ. V shed 4 bases, J shed 4 bases, and the junction held 5 bases outside the gene matches. CDR3 region: CASSGSGDYNEQFF. As DNA, the CDR3 is TGCGCCAGCAGCGGGAGCGGGGATTACAATGAGCAGTTCTTC.

The rearrangement links TRBV7-8 to TRBJ2-2; 12 nucleotides align to TRBD2. After removal of 5 bases from V and 1 base from J, the junction contained 14 bases not matched to a gene. The germline V gene encodes CDR1 SGHVS and CDR2 FQNEAQ. This CDR3 region has 20 residues. This CDR3 is CASSVIPTSGRSLNTGELFF. The CDR3 DNA sequence: TGTGCCAGCAGCGTTATTCCTACTAGCGGGAGGTCCCTGAACACCGGGGAGCTGTTTTTT.

This clone occurred once. Different DNA sequences within this sample yield the same CDR3. The chain couples TRBV28 to TRBJ1-4, with D possibly TRBD1 on 6 matching bases. The CDR3 contains 15 residues. V lost 4 bases and J lost 4, with 13 bases in between. CDR1 is MDHEN, CDR2 SYDVKM, per germline. The chain's CDR3 is CASSSQGRDNEKLFF. The CDR3 DNA sequence: TGTGCCAGCAGTTCACAGGGACGGGATAATGAAAAACTGTTTTTT.

The chain links TRBV7-9 to TRBJ2-1, with no clear D. The CDR3 spans 16 residues. Looked up from germline, CDR1 is SEHNR and CDR2 is FQNEAQ (reference sequence). V was pared by 7 bases and J by 0 bases, with 16 bases between. CDR3 DNA sequence: TGTGCCAGCACTCTTCCTCGGCGTAGCTCCTACAATGAGCAGTTCTTC. Protein: CASTLPRRSSYNEQFF.

The CDR3 DNA reads TGTGCCAGCAGAGGGACAGGGGGCGGTGAAAAACTGTTTTTT. It yields the protein CASRGTGGGEKLFF. This chain joins TRBV6-5 and TRBJ1-4, with TRBD1 matching over 12 bases. Germline V gene data show CDR1 as MNHEY and CDR2 as SVGAGI. Germline trimming cut 6 bases from V and 7 bases from J; bases unmatched to any gene: 3. The CDR3 consists of 14 residues.

The rearrangement uses TRBV7-3 and TRBJ2-7; tentatively, D is TRBD2 (5 bases). V lost 1 base, J lost 3 bases, and 13 bases lay in between. The CDR3 sequence is 15 residues long. In germline, CDR1 is SGHTA, CDR2 FQGTGA. CDR3 sequence (DNA): TGTGCCAGCAGCTTAATCCCCGTAGGGAGCTACGAGCAGTACTTC. It codes for CASSLIPVGSYEQYF.

The chain recombines TRBV27 with TRBJ1-6; D may be TRBD1 (6 bases). Germline-derived CDR1 and CDR2 are MNHEY and SMNVEV (reference sequence). The V gene lost 8 bases and the J gene lost 8 bases, with 13 bases spanning the gap. There are 13 residues in the CDR3. The CDR3 reads CASSLGGDSPLHF. In DNA form, the CDR3 reads TGTGCCAGCTCTTTGGGGGGCGATTCACCCCTCCACTTT.

The J gene is TRBJ2-5, the V gene TRBV6-2 or TRBV6-3; no clear D. The V end was cut by 6 bases, the J end by 4 bases, with 9 bases between. Germline assignment: CDR1 MNHEY and CDR2 SVGEGT. This CDR3 is built from 12 residues. The CDR3 reads CASSRYIETQYF. The DNA for the CDR3 is TGTGCCAGCAGCCGGTATATAGAGACCCAGTACTTC.